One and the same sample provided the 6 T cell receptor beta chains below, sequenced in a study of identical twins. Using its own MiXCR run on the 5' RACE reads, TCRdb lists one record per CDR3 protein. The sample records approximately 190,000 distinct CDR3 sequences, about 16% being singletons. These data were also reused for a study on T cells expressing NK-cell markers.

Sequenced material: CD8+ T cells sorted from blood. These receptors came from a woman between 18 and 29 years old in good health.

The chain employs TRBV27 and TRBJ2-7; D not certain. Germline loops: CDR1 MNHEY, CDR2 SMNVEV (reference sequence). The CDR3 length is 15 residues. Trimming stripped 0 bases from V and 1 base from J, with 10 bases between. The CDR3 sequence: CASSLSTSPSYEQYF. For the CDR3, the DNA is TGTGCCAGCAGTTTATCGACTTCCCCATCCTACGAGCAGTACTTC.

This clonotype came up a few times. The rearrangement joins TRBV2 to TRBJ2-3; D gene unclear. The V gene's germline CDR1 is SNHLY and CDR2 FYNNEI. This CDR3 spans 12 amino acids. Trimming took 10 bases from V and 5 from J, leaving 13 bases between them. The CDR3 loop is CANQQSIDTQYF. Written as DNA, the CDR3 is TGTGCCAACCAACAATCCATAGATACGCAGTATTTT.

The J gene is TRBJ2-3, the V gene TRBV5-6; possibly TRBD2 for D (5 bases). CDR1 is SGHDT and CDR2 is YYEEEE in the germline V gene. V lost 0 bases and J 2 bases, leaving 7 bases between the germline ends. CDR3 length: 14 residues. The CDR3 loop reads CASSLGLNTDTQYF. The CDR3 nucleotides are TGTGCCAGCAGCTTGGGACTAAACACAGATACGCAGTATTTT.

The CDR3 loop is CATQSGRYTEAFF. CDR3 nucleotides: TGTGCCACCCAGTCGGGACGGTACACTGAAGCTTTCTTT. The chain employs TRBV27 and TRBJ1-1; D may be TRBD1 (5 bases). The CDR3 contains 13 residues. Trimming took 10 bases from V and 3 from J, leaving 15 bases between them. CDR1 MNHEY and CDR2 SMNVEV come from the germline V gene (reference sequence).

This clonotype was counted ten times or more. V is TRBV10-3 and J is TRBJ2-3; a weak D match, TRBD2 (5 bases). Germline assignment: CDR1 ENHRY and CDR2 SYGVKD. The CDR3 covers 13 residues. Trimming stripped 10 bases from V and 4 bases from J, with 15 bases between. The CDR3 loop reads CASNSDAPDTQYF. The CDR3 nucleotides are TGTGCCAGTAATAGCGACGCTCCAGATACGCAGTATTTT.

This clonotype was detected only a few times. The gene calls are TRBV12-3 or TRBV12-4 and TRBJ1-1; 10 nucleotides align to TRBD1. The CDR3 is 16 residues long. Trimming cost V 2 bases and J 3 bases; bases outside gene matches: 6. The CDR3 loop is CASSLWGTGEDTEAFF. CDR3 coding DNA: TGTGCCAGCAGTTTATGGGGGACAGGGGAGGACACTGAAGCTTTCTTT.